This TCR beta chain originates from a study of CD8+CD57+ T cells in acquired aplastic anemia. The study, taken as a whole, reports: Common to patients and controls were roughly 30 CD8+ CDR3 sequences. No significant patient-versus-control difference appeared in CD8+ Simpson's diversity.

Before being chosen for sequencing, patients had shown CD8+CD57+ cell expansion by flow cytometry. Severe acquired aplastic anemia was diagnosed in all patients. Genomic DNA acted as the template from which TCR beta VDJ combination and CDR3 sequence profiling were carried out. TCRdb processed the reads anew with MiXCR; each CDR3 protein has one entry. The profile shows some 160,000 distinct CDR3 sequences, around 52% of them singletons. There are many counts of this clonotype. The antigen remains undetermined. Germline V gives CDR1 SGHTA, CDR2 FQGTGA. The CDR3 sequence is 16 residues long. Trimming stripped 4 bases from V and 6 bases from J, with 18 bases between.

The origin of this receptor is a human donor with aplastic anemia. The V and J genes are TRBV7-3 and TRBJ2-2; no clear D. The sample was sorted CD4+, CD8+, or CD8+CD57+ T cells (not recorded which) from PBMCs. The CDR3 DNA sequence: TGTGCCAGCAGCTACCAAGGCCCCGAGGAAGCCGGGGAGCTGTTTTTT. Residues: CASSYQGPEEAGELFF.